This T cell receptor beta chain was sequenced during a study of human T cells and chemical hapten exposure. Germline trimming cut 11 bases from V and 8 bases from J; bases unmatched to any gene: 15. The CDR3 runs 14 residues. Per germline, CDR1 SGHTA and CDR2 FQGNSA. TCRdb re-called the RACE reads with MiXCR, one entry per CDR3 protein. This sample has under 100,000 distinct CDR3 sequences, with 6.5% to 10% found just once. This clonotype was detected a few times. The time point was: pre-sensitization, week 0. Treatment: therapeutic diphenylcyclopropenone sensitization with weekly scalp DPC. The TCR was taken from a man aged 35 to 55 with alopecia areata. Some clones in this sample may be carry-over from other donors' samples. Sequencing used whole blood, obtained in connection with sensitization to the hapten diphenylcyclopropenone (DPC). J is TRBJ2-1 and V is TRBV7-2; 7 bases map to TRBD1. The CDR3 sequence: CASKLTGQMYEQFF. For the CDR3, the DNA is TGTGCCTCCAAGTTGACGGGACAGATGTATGAGCAGTTCTTC.